A single sample is the source of the 21 T cell receptor beta chains below, sequenced in a study of T cell repertoires in cytomegalovirus infection. TCRdb analysed the reads with MiXCR anew, one entry per CDR3 protein. The data hold 650,000 to 900,000 distinct CDR3 sequences, with 25% to 30% observed a single time. No antigens are known for them. Sequenced here: cultured CD8+ T cells from PBMCs, sampled from culture after CMV antigen stimulation. The receptor set was obtained from a human donor in good health (CMV status not recorded). Some clones in this sample may be carry-over from other donors' samples.

This clonotype was picked up a small number of times. The chain uses TRBV7-3 and TRBJ2-3, with unresolved D. CDR3 length equals 16 residues. V lost 5 bases and J 2 bases, leaving 17 bases between the germline ends. Germline V CDR1 and CDR2: SGHTA, FQGTGA. CDR3 DNA sequence: TGTGCCAGCAGCCAAGGGCTAGTCCTGACCACAGATACGCAGTATTTT. Its protein is CASSQGLVLTTDTQYF.

The V and J genes are TRBV5-5 and TRBJ1-2; TRBD1 matches 8 bases. The CDR3 covers 14 residues. Per the germline V gene, CDR1 is SGHKS and CDR2 is YYEKEE (reference sequence). V trimming: 2 bases; J trimming: 4 bases; junction bases outside the gene matches: 4. Here the CDR3 DNA reads TGTGCCAGCAGCTTTCGGACAGGGAGCTATGGCTACACCTTC. Residues: CASSFRTGSYGYTF.

This clonotype has at least ten counts. CDR3 nucleotide sequence: TGTGCCAGCAGCCCGCATCCGTTTAGCTCCTACAATGAGCAGTTCTTC. It is translated as CASSPHPFSSYNEQFF. The chain carries TRBV7-6 and TRBJ2-1; no firm D call. The CDR3 has 16 residues. The V end lost 5 bases, the J end lost 0 bases, and 14 bases lay between the germline ends. Germline V gene lookup returns CDR1 SGHVS and CDR2 FNYEAQ.

The V gene is TRBV27, the J gene TRBJ2-3, with 7 positions matching TRBD1. The CDR3 is 16 amino acids. Germline V CDR1 and CDR2: MNHEY, SMNVEV (reference sequence). V lost 3 bases and J lost 3; bases outside the gene matches: 9. Written as DNA, the CDR3 is TGTGCCAGCAGTTTCGGAGGCAGGGGGTCGACAGATACGCAGTATTTT. Encoded protein: CASSFGGRGSTDTQYF.

This clonotype appeared a few times. The chain combines TRBV2 with TRBJ1-1; D unresolved. V was trimmed by 3 bases and J by 11 bases, leaving 10 bases between them. Germline loops: CDR1 SNHLY, CDR2 FYNNEI. This CDR3 has 11 amino acids. CDR3 residues: CASSDNSGAFF. The CDR3 DNA is TGTGCCAGCAGTGATAACTCGGGGGCTTTCTTT. Supplemented by reference TRBV2 and TRBJ1-1, the full variable domain reads EPEVTQTPSHQVTQMGQEVILRCVPISNHLYFYWYRQILGQKVEFLVSFYNNEISEKSEIFDDQFSVERPDGSNFTLKIRSTKLEDSAMYFCASSDNSGAFFGQGTRLTVV.

This sequence joins TRBV5-4 and TRBJ2-3, with D unclear. V was clipped by 3 bases and J by 6 bases, with 8 bases between them. CDR3 length equals 12 residues. Germline assignment: CDR1 SGHNT and CDR2 YYREEE (reference sequence). The CDR3 coding sequence is TGTGCCAGCAGCTGGGGAAAGGATACGCAGTATTTT. Residues: CASSWGKDTQYF.

This clonotype appeared once. V usage is TRBV9 and J usage is TRBJ1-1; D remains ambiguous. V was cut by 7 bases and J by 10 bases, with 14 bases left in between. Germline V gene sequence: CDR1 SGDLS, CDR2 YYNGEE. The CDR3 has 11 residues. CDR3 region: CASQNRWGAFF. In nucleotides, the CDR3 is TGTGCCAGCCAAAACCGGTGGGGAGCTTTCTTT.

The V gene is TRBV19, the J gene TRBJ1-2; 10 nucleotides agree with TRBD1. CDR1 and CDR2 (germline): LNHDA, SQIVND (reference sequence). The CDR3 spans 15 residues. V dropped 5 bases and J dropped 4; count of bases not matched to a gene: 7. The CDR3 DNA reads as TGTGCCAGTAGTGCGGGACAGGGGAGTGGCTATGGCTACACCTTC. This gives the protein CASSAGQGSGYGYTF.

The chain uses TRBV11-1 and TRBJ2-1; TRBD1 agrees at 9 bases. The CDR3 spans 16 residues. Trimming at V came to 0 bases and at J to 5 bases, leaving 5 bases not matched to a gene. Germline values: CDR1 SGHAT, CDR2 FQDESV (reference sequence). The CDR3 nucleotides read TGTGCCAGCAGCTTAGCTTGGGACAGGGAGGACAATGAGCAGTTCTTC. Amino acids: CASSLAWDREDNEQFF.

This clonotype was counted between two and nine times. V gene TRBV27 combines with J gene TRBJ2-1; 15 bases match TRBD2. This CDR3 has 18 residues. Germline assignment: CDR1 MNHEY and CDR2 SMNVEV (reference sequence). V lost 2 bases to trimming and J lost 5 bases; unmatched junction nucleotides: 7. The CDR3 region has the DNA TGTGCCAGCAGTTTAGGGACTAGCGGGGGGTCATCAAACAATGAGCAGTTCTTC. This codes for CASSLGTSGGSSNNEQFF.

This chain joins TRBV27 and TRBJ1-5; D remains ambiguous. Germline V gene data show CDR1 as MNHEY and CDR2 as SMNVEV (reference sequence). Trimming shortened V by 4 bases and J by 3 bases, and 16 bases separated the two germline ends. This CDR3 is built from 16 residues. The CDR3 region is CASSSLGRANNQPQHF. CDR3 in DNA: TGTGCCAGCAGTTCCCTAGGGAGGGCGAACAATCAGCCCCAGCATTTT.

Only a few counts were recorded for this clonotype. The gene calls are TRBV27 and TRBJ1-1; D remains unclear. CDR1 MNHEY and CDR2 SMNVEV come from the germline V gene (reference sequence). The CDR3 extends over 14 amino acids. V lost 1 base and J lost 5, with 11 bases in between. The CDR3 DNA sequence: TGTGCCAGCAGTTTATTAGGACTAGAAACTGAAGCTTTCTTT. It is translated as CASSLLGLETEAFF.

This chain connects TRBV12-3 or TRBV12-4 to TRBJ2-1; D possibly matches TRBD1 or TRBD2 (6 bases each). V was cut by 7 bases and J by 3 bases, with 13 bases left in between. The length of the CDR3 is 14 residues. For the CDR3, the DNA is TGTGCCAGCACCATGGGGGGCCTCTACAATGAGCAGTTCTTC. Its translation: CASTMGGLYNEQFF.

This clonotype was detected many times. This CDR3 reads CASSPQTFSGTGELFF. Here the CDR3 DNA reads TGTGCCAGTAGTCCACAGACATTTTCGGGCACCGGGGAGCTGTTTTTT. The chain uses TRBV19 and TRBJ2-2; D gene unclear. Germline loops: CDR1 LNHDA, CDR2 SQIVND (reference sequence). Trimming pared 5 bases from V and 4 bases from J, leaving 17 bases between. The CDR3 runs 16 residues. The whole variable domain, remainder taken from reference TRBV19 and TRBJ2-2, is DGGITQSPKYLFRKEGQNVTLSCEQNLNHDAMYWYRQDPGQGLRLIYYSQIVNDFQKGDIAEGYSVSREKKESFPLTVTSAQKNPTAFYLCASSPQTFSGTGELFFGEGSRLTVL.

The chain employs TRBV27 and TRBJ1-3; the D gene is possibly TRBD1 (5 bases). Germline CDR1 reads MNHEY; CDR2 reads SMNVEV (reference sequence). V lost 5 bases to trimming and J lost 2 bases, with 13 bases between them. The CDR3 has 15 amino acids. CDR3 coding DNA: TGTGCCAGCAGTCCTGGAGTGGGGGCTGGAAACACCATATATTTT. As protein: CASSPGVGAGNTIYF.

The chain links TRBV11-2 to TRBJ2-1, with D perhaps matching TRBD2 (5 bases). V was cut by 5 bases and J by 7 bases, with 21 bases left in between. The germline gives CDR1 SGHAT, CDR2 FQNNGV. This CDR3 is built from 16 residues. In nucleotides, the CDR3 is TGTGCCAGCAGCAATGTGGCCAGCGACGGGGAGAATGAGCAGTTCTTC. Translating gives CASSNVASDGENEQFF.

This chain joins TRBV2 and TRBJ2-1; D not certain. V was shortened by 3 bases and J by 3 bases, with 9 bases between the two germline ends. The CDR3 is 14 residues long. The germline V gene has CDR1 SNHLY and CDR2 FYNNEI. CDR3 bases: TGTGCCAGCAGTGACCGGTTACACTACAATGAGCAGTTCTTC. Its translation is CASSDRLHYNEQFF. Using reference TRBV2 and TRBJ2-1 for the parts outside the CDR3, the full variable domain is EPEVTQTPSHQVTQMGQEVILRCVPISNHLYFYWYRQILGQKVEFLVSFYNNEISEKSEIFDDQFSVERPDGSNFTLKIRSTKLEDSAMYFCASSDRLHYNEQFFGPGTRLTVL.

The CDR3 DNA reads TGTGCCAGCAGCGTAGCTTCAGGGGGCAGAAACGAGCAGTACTTC. The encoded protein is CASSVASGGRNEQYF. This sequence joins TRBV9 and TRBJ2-7, with 8 bases aligning to TRBD1. Germline V gene sequence: CDR1 SGDLS, CDR2 YYNGEE. V shed 0 bases and J 5 bases; nucleotides not matched to a gene: 7. There are 15 residues in the CDR3.

This chain links TRBV27 with TRBJ1-6, with 8 bases matching TRBD1. V gave up 6 bases and J gave up 7 bases; unmatched junction bases: 17. Germline assignment: CDR1 MNHEY and CDR2 SMNVEV (reference sequence). This CDR3 has 18 residues. The CDR3 DNA sequence: TGTGCCAGCAGGGATGGACAGGGCTGGGGATGGGAAAATTCACCCCTCCACTTT. Its protein is CASRDGQGWGWENSPLHF.

This clonotype was observed a handful of times. This chain joins TRBV5-1 and TRBJ2-1; TRBD1 matches at 8 bases. The germline V gene has CDR1 SGHRS and CDR2 YFSETQ. V shed 3 bases and J 7 bases; nucleotides not matched to a gene: 6. CDR3 size: 14 residues. For the CDR3, the DNA is TGCGCCAGCAGCTCGGACAGGGTAGCGAATGAGCAGTTCTTC. Translation: CASSSDRVANEQFF.

This clonotype was detected ten times or more. The chain recombines TRBV7-8 with TRBJ2-7, with D perhaps assigned TRBD1 or TRBD2 (5 bases each). CDR1 and CDR2 (germline): SGHVS, FQNEAQ. Trimming stripped 4 bases from V and 2 bases from J, with 12 bases between. This CDR3 is 14 amino acids long. CDR3 sequence (DNA): TGTGCCAGCAGCTACCGGGACGCTGCCTACGAGCAGTACTTC. Translation gives CASSYRDAAYEQYF.